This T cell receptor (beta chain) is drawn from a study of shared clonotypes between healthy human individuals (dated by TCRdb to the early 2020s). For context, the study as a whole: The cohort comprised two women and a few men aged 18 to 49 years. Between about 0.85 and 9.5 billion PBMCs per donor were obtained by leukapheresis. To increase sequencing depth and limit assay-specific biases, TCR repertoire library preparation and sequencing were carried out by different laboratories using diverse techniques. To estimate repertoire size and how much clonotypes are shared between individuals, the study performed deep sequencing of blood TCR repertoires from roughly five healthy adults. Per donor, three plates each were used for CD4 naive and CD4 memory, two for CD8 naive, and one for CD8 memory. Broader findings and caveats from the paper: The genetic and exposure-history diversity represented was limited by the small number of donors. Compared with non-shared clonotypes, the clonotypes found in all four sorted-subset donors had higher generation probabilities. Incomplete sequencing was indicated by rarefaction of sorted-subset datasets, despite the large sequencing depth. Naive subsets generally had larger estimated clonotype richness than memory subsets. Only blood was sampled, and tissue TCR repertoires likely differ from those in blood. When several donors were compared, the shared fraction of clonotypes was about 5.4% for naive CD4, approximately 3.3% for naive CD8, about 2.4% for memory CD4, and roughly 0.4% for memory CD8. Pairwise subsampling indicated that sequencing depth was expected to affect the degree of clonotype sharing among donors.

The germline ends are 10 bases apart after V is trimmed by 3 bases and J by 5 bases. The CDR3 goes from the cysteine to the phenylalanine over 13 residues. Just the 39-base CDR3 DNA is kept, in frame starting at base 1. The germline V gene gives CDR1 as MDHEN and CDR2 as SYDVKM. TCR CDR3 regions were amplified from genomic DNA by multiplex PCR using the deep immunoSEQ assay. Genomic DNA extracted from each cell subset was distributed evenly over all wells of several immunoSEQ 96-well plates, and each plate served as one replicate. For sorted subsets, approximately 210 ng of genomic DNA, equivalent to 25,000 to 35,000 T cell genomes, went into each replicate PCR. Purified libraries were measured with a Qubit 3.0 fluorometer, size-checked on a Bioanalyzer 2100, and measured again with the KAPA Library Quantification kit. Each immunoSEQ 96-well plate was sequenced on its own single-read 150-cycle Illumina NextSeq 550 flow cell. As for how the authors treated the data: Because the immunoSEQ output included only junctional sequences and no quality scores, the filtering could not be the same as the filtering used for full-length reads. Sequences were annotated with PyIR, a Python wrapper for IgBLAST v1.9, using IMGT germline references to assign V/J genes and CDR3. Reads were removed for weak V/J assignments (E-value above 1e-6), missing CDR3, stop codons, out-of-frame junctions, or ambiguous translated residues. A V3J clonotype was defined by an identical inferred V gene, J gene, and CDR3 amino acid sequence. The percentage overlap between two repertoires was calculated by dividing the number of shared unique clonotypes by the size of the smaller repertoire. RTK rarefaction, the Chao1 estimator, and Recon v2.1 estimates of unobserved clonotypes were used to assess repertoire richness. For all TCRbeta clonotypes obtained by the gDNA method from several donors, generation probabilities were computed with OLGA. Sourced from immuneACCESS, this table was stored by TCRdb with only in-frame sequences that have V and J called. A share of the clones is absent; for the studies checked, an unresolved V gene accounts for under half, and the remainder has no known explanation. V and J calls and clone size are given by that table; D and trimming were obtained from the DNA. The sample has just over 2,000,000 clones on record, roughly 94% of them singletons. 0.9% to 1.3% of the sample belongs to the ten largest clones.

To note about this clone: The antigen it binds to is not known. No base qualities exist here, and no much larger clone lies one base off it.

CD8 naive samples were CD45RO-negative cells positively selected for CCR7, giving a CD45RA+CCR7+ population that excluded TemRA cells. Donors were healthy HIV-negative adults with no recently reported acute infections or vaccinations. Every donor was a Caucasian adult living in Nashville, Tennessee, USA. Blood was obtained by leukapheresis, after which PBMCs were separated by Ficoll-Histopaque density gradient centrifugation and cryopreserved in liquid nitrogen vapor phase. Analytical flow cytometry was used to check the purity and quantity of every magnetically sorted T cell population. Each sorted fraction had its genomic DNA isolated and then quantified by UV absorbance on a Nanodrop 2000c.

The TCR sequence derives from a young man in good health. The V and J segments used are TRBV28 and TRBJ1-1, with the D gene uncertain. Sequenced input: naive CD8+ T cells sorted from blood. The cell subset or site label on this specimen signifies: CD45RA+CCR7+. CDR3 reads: CASSFARRTEAFF. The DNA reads TGTGCCAGCAGTTTCGCGCGGCGTACTGAAGCTTTCTTT.